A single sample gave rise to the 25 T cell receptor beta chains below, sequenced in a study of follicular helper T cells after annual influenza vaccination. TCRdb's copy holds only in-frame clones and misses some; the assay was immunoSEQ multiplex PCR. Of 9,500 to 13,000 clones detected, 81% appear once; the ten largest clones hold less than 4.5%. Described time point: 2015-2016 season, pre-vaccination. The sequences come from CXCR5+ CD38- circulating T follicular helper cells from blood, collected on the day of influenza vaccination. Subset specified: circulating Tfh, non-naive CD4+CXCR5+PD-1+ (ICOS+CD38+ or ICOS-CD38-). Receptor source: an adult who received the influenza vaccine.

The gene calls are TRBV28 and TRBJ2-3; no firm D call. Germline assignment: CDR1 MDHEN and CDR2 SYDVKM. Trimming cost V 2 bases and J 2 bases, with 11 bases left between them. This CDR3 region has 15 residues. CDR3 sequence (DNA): TGTGCCAGCAGTTTAGGTACAGAGCCCACAGATACGCAGTATTTT. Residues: CASSLGTEPTDTQYF.

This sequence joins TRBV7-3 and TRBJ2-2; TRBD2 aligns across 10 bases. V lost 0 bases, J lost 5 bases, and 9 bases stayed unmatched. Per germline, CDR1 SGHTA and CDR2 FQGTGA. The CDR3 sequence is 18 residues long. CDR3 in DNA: TGTGCCAGCAGCTTAACGGCTAGCGGGGGCGGATTGACCGGGGAGCTGTTTTTT. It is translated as CASSLTASGGGLTGELFF.

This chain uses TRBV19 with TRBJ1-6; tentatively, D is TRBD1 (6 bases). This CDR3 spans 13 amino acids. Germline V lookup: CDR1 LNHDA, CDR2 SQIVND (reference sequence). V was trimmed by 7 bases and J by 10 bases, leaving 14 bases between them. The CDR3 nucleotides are TGTGCCAGTACCCTCGACAGGCTCTCACCCCTCCACTTT. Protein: CASTLDRLSPLHF.

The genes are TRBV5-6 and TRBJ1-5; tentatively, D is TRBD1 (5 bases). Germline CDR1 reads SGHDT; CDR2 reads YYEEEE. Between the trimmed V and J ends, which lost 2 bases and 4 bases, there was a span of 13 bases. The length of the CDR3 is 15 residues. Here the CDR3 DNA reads TGTGCCAGCAGCTTTCGGTGGGGCGGGAATCAGCCCCAGCATTTT. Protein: CASSFRWGGNQPQHF.

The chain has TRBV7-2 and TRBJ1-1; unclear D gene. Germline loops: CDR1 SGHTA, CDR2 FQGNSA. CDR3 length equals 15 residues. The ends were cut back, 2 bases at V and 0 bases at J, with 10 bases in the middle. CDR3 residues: CASSLMATMNTEAFF. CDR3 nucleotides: TGTGCCAGCAGCTTAATGGCTACTATGAACACTGAAGCTTTCTTT. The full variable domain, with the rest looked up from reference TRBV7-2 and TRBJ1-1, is GAGVSQSPSNKVTEKGKDVELRCDPISGHTALYWYRQSLGQGLEFLIYFQGNSAPDKSGLPSDRFSAERTGGSVSTLTIQRTQQEDSAVYLCASSLMATMNTEAFFGQGTRLTVV.

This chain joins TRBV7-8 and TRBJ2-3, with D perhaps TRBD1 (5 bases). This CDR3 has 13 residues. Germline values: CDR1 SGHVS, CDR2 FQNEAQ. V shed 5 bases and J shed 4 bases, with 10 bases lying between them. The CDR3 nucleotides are TGTGCCAGCAGCCAGCGACAGTCAGATACGCAGTATTTT. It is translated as CASSQRQSDTQYF.

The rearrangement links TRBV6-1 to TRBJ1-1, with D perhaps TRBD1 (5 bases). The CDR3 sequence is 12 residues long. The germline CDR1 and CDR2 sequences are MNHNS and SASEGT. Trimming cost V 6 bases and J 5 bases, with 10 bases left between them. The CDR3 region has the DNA TGTGCCAGCAGAAGGGGCGGGACTGAAGCTTTCTTT. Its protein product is CASRRGGTEAFF.

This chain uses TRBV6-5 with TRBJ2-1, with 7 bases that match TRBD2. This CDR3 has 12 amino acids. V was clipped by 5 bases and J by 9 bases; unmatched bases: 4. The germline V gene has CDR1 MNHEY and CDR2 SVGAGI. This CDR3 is CASSQTSTEQFF. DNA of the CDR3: TGTGCCAGCAGTCAGACTAGCACTGAGCAGTTCTTC.

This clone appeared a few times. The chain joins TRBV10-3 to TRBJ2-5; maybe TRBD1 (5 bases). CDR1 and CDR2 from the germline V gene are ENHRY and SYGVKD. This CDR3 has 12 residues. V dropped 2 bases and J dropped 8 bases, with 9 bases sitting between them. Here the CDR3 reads CAISEDDRTQYF. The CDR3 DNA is TGTGCCATCAGTGAGGACGACAGAACCCAGTACTTC.

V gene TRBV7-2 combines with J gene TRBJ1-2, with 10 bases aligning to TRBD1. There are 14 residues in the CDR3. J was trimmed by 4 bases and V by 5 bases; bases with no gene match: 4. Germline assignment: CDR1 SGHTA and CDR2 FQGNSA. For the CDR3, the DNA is TGTGCCAGCAGCCCTGGGACAGGGGTCTATGGCTACACCTTC. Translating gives CASSPGTGVYGYTF.

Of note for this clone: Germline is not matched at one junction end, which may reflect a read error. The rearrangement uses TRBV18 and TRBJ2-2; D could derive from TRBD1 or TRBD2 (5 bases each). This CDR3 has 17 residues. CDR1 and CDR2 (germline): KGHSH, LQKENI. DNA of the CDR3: TGTGCCAGCTCACCACCGGGTCGGGGCCAAGGAACCGGAGAGCTGTTTTTT. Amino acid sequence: CASSPPGRGQGTGELFF. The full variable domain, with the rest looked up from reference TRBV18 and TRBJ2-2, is NAGVMQNPRHLVRRRGQEARLRCSPMKGHSHVYWYRQLPEEGLKFMVYLQKENIIDESGMPKERFSAEFPKEGPSILRIQQVVRGDSAAYFCASSPPGRGQGTGELFFGEGSRLTVL.

The CDR3 reads CASNPGDKGTIYF. CDR3 bases: TGTGCCAGCAACCCGGGGGACAAGGGGACCATATATTTT. This chain joins TRBV28 and TRBJ1-3, with D perhaps TRBD1 (6 bases). The CDR3 has 13 amino acids. V was cut by 7 bases and J by 10 bases, with 17 bases left in between. Germline V lookup: CDR1 MDHEN, CDR2 SYDVKM.

This CDR3 reads CASSPDRGEQYF. Written as DNA, the CDR3 is TGCGCCAGCAGCCCGGACAGGGGCGAGCAGTACTTC. This rearrangement joins TRBV5-1 to TRBJ2-7, with 9 nucleotides matching TRBD1. The V gene's germline CDR1 is SGHRS and CDR2 YFSETQ. The CDR3 consists of 12 residues. The V segment lost 4 bases and the J segment 6 bases; nucleotides outside the gene matches: 2.

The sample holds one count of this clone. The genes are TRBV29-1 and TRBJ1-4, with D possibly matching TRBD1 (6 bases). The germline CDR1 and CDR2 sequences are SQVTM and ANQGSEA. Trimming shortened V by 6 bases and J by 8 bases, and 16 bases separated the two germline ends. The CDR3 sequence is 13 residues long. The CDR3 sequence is CSVKGGAGEKLFF. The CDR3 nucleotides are TGCAGCGTGAAGGGGGGGGCGGGGGAAAAACTGTTTTTT.

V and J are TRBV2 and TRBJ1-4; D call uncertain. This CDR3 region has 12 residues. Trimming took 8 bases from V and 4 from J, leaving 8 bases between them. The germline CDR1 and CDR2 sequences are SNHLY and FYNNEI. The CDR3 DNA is TGTGCCAGCCAGAGAGTTAATGAAAAACTGTTTTTT. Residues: CASQRVNEKLFF.

The CDR3 here is CASDTGPRRRYF. CDR3 DNA sequence: TGTGCCAGCGACACGGGGCCTAGACGACGGTACTTC. The V call is TRBV28, the J call TRBJ2-7; D could derive from TRBD1 or TRBD2 (5 bases each). Per germline, CDR1 MDHEN and CDR2 SYDVKM. The V and J ends lost 8 bases and 12 bases respectively, with 20 bases between them. This CDR3 contains 12 residues. The full variable domain, its missing parts supplied by reference TRBV28 and TRBJ2-7, is DVKVTQSSRYLVKRTGEKVFLECVQDMDHENMFWYRQDPGLGLRLIYFSYDVKMKEKGDIPEGYSVSREKKERFSLILESASTNQTSMYLCASDTGPRRRYFGPGTRLTVT.

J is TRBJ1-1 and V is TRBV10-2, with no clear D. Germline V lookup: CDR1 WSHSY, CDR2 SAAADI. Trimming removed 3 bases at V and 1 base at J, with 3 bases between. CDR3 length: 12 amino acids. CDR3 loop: CASSEPNTEAFF. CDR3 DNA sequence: TGCGCCAGCAGTGAACCGAACACTGAAGCTTTCTTT.

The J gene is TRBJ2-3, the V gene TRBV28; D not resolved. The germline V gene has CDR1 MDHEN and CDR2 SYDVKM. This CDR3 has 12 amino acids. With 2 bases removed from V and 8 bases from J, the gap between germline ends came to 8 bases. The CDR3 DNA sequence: TGTGCCAGCAGTTTAACAGTGGGTACGCAGTATTTT. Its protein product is CASSLTVGTQYF.

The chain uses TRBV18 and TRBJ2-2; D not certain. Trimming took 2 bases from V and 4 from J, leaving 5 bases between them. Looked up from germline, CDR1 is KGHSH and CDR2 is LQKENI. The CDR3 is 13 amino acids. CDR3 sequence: CASSPISTGELFF. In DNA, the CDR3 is TGTGCCAGCTCACCAATAAGCACCGGGGAGCTGTTTTTT.

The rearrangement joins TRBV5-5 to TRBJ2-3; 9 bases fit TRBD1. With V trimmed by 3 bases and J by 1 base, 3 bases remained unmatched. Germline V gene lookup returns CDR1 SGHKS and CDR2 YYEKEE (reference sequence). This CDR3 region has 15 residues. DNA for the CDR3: TGTGCCAGCAGCTCCACAGGGGGCCGCACAGATACGCAGTATTTT. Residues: CASSSTGGRTDTQYF.

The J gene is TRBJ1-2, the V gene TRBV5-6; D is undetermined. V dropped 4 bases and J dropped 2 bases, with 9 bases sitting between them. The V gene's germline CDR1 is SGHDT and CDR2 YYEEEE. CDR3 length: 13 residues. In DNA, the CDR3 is TGTGCCAGCAGCGGAATAGCCAACTATGGCTACACCTTC. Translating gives CASSGIANYGYTF.

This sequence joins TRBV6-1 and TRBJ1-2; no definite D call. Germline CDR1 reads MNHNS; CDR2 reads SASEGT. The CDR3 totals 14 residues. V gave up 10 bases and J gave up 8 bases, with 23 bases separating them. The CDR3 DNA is TGTGCCATTGCGTCTTCTTCCGGCGGGAGAGGCTACACCTTC. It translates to CAIASSSGGRGYTF.

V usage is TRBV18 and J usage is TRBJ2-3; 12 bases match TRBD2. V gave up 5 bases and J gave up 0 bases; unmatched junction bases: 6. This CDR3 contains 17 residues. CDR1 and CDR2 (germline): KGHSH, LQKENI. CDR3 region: CASSSPTSGGSTDTQYF. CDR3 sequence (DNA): TGTGCCAGCTCATCCCCGACTAGCGGGGGTAGCACAGATACGCAGTATTTT.

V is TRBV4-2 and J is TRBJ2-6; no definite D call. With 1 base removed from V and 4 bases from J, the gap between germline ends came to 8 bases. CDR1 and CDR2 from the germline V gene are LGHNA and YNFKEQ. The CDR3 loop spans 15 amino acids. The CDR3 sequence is CASSQGQAGANVLTF. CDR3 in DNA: TGTGCCAGCAGCCAAGGTCAGGCGGGGGCCAACGTCCTGACTTTC.

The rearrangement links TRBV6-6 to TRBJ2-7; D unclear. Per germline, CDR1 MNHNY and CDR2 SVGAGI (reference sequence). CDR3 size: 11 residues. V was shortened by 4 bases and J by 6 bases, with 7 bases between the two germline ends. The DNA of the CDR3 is TGTGCCAGCAGTTTTGGAACCGAGCAGTACTTC. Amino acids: CASSFGTEQYF.